Following are 10 T cell receptor beta chains from one sample sequenced in a study of shared clonotypes between healthy human individuals. Some clones are missing from TCRdb's copy, which holds only in-frame ones; the method was immunoSEQ multiplex PCR. The profile shows 1.6 million or so clones, more than 95% of them singletons. The sequenced sample consisted of naive CD4+ T cells sorted from blood. Indicated subset: CD45RA+ positively selected. These receptors all come from a man aged 25-40 years in good health.

The CDR3: CASSFGQGAYNEQFF. CDR3 bases: TGTGCCAGCAGTTTTGGCCAGGGGGCCTACAATGAGCAGTTCTTC. The chain combines TRBV28 with TRBJ2-1; TRBD1 matches 7 bases. CDR3 size: 15 residues. The ends lost 3 bases at V and 2 bases at J; junction bases unmatched: 4. Germline-derived CDR1 and CDR2 are MDHEN and SYDVKM.

The V and J genes are TRBV7-2 and TRBJ1-3; weak D call: TRBD1 (5 bases). Germline values: CDR1 SGHTA, CDR2 FQGNSA. The V and J ends lost 5 bases and 1 base respectively, with 9 bases between them. The CDR3 covers 14 residues. Written as DNA, the CDR3 is TGTGCCAGCAGCCGGGACGTATCTGGAAACACCATATATTTT. Protein product: CASSRDVSGNTIYF.

This sequence joins TRBV19 and TRBJ2-5; possibly TRBD1 for D (6 bases). V was trimmed by 2 bases and J by 5 bases, leaving 12 bases between them. Germline V gene data show CDR1 as LNHDA and CDR2 as SQIVND (reference sequence). The CDR3 extends over 14 amino acids. This CDR3 is CASSISQGLETQYF. In nucleotides, the CDR3 is TGTGCCAGTAGTATATCTCAGGGGTTGGAGACCCAGTACTTC.

Points on this clone: Distinct nucleotide sequences in the sample also encode this CDR3. The chain couples TRBV9 to TRBJ2-7; TRBD1 agrees at 7 bases. The junction had 4 bases not matched to a gene; V was cut back by 0 bases and J by 4 bases. The germline CDR1 and CDR2 sequences are SGDLS and YYNGEE. The CDR3 runs to 14 residues. CDR3 residues: CASSVGQGDYEQYF. In nucleotides, the CDR3 is TGTGCCAGCAGCGTAGGGCAGGGGGATTACGAGCAGTACTTC.

The chain has TRBV7-8 and TRBJ2-7; unclear D gene. Between the trimmed V and J ends, which lost 4 bases and 2 bases, there was a span of 12 bases. The CDR3 is made up of 14 amino acids. Germline V gene sequence: CDR1 SGHVS, CDR2 FQNEAQ. CDR3 in amino acids: CASSSLGFTYEQYF. In DNA form, the CDR3 reads TGTGCCAGCAGCTCTCTGGGATTTACCTACGAGCAGTACTTC.

V is TRBV5-1 and J is TRBJ2-3, with D unclear. Germline V gene data show CDR1 as SGHRS and CDR2 as YFSETQ. This CDR3 is 17 amino acids long. V lost 2 bases and J lost 6, with 22 bases in between. Here the CDR3 DNA reads TGCGCCAGCAGCTTAAGGCGTGAAGGACCCAGAAGGGATACGCAGTATTTT. It translates to CASSLRREGPRRDTQYF.

On this clone itself: As the CDR3 is not closed by the conserved phenylalanine or tryptophan, this likely results from a read error. The DNA is left out, because the CDR3 cannot be placed on it with certainty; the CDR3 is given as TCRdb lists it. This chain connects TRBV6-1 to TRBJ2-7. The germline V gene has CDR1 MNHNS and CDR2 SASEGT. The CDR3 is 12 amino acids in total, end residues counted. The CDR3 loop reads CASSERGGLLTY.

This chain links TRBV6-1 with TRBJ2-3, with TRBD1 matching 9 bases. Germline CDR1 is MNHNS and CDR2 is SASEGT. CDR3 length: 14 residues. Trimming at V came to 7 bases and at J to 5 bases, leaving 7 bases not matched to a gene. The CDR3 DNA follows: TGTGCCAGCACCGGGACAGGGCTGGTAGATACGCAGTATTTT. This sequence encodes CASTGTGLVDTQYF.

J is TRBJ1-3 and V is TRBV28; tentative D call: TRBD1 (5 bases). Germline CDR1 is MDHEN and CDR2 is SYDVKM. V dropped 6 bases and J dropped 2 bases, with 8 bases sitting between them. The CDR3 length is 13 residues. CDR3 region: CASRGLPGNTIYF. DNA of the CDR3: TGTGCCAGCAGGGGACTTCCTGGAAACACCATATATTTT.

The chain recombines TRBV5-1 with TRBJ2-5, with D hard to call. Trimming removed 2 bases from V and 2 bases from J, with 10 bases in between. Germline assignment: CDR1 SGHRS and CDR2 YFSETQ. The CDR3 has 14 amino acids. CDR3 coding DNA: TGCGCCAGCAGCTTATGGGCTTTTCAAGAGACCCAGTACTTC. This gives the protein CASSLWAFQETQYF.